This T cell receptor (beta chain) was observed in a study of T cell repertoires in cytomegalovirus infection. Study-wide background: Public TCR beta signatures indicated both CMV infection and matching HLA type. Findings and limits, study-wide: Summed frequency of public TCR beta families distinguished CMV carriers with the relevant HLA.

Germline lookup yields CDR1 SGHVS and CDR2 FNYEAQ. CDR3 size: 15 residues. V trimming: 3 bases; J trimming: 5 bases; junction bases outside the gene matches: 1. TCRdb recomputed calls from the reads with MiXCR, one row per CDR3 protein. This table has about 220,000 distinct CDR3 sequences, about 39% appearing once. Note on this clonotype: Antigen unknown.

V gene TRBV7-6 combines with J gene TRBJ2-1; 13 bases match TRBD2. The source of this sequence is a human donor in good health (CMV status not recorded). Some clones in this sample may be carry-over from other donors' samples. Source: CD8+ T cells from cultured PBMCs, taken from culture after CMV antigen stimulation. CDR3 loop: CASSFGLAGDNEQFF. For the CDR3, the DNA is TGTGCCAGCAGCTTCGGACTAGCGGGAGACAATGAGCAGTTCTTC.